Below, 28 T cell receptor gamma chains from the same sample are listed, as sequenced in a study of fetal and pediatric gammadelta thymocytes. Fetal thymuses were obtained at 14 to 22 weeks estimated gestational age from elective pregnancy terminations. TCRdb reanalysed the reads via CATT. The repertoire includes about 520 gamma-chain clones, 4% to 4.5% of them detected once, and about 50% sits in the top ten. The sample consisted of non-Vgamma9Vdelta2 gamma-delta T cells from the thymus. The subset here: CD3+gammadeltaTCR+ thymocytes not co-expressing Vgamma9 and Vdelta2. These receptors were taken from a human fetus.

This clone rates as large. This rearrangement joins TRGV8 to TRGJP1. Per germline, CDR1 VENAVY and CDR2 YDSYNSRV. The CDR3 runs to 12 residues. V gave up 9 bases and J gave up 0 bases; unmatched junction bases: 1. CDR3 sequence: CATHTTGWFKIF. For the CDR3, the DNA is TGTGCCACCCATACCACTGGTTGGTTCAAGATATTT.

In its sample, this clone is large. This chain links TRGV4 with TRGJ1 or TRGJ2. The J segment lost 2 bases and the V segment lost 0 bases, leaving 4 bases of the junction unmatched. Germline CDR1 reads EGSTGY; CDR2 reads YDSYTSSV. The CDR3 contains 14 residues. The CDR3 DNA follows: TGTGCCACCTGGGATGGGCTGGATTATTATAAGAAACTCTTT. This sequence encodes CATWDGLDYYKKLF.

A note on this clone: The translation of this DNA and the TCRdb protein of a much larger clone differ at residue 8, probably owing to a read error; the protein shown here is translated from the DNA. The rearrangement joins TRGV8 to TRGJP1. Matching the DNA to germline supplied the J gene, which TCRdb does not give. The V gene's germline CDR1 is VENAVY and CDR2 YDSYNSRV. The CDR3 runs to 13 residues. For the CDR3, the DNA is TGTGCCACCTGGGATACCACTAGTTGGTTCAAGATATTT. Amino acid sequence: CATWDTTSWFKIF.

This clone is labeled as medium-sized. The chain uses TRGV2 and TRGJ1 or TRGJ2. This CDR3 is built from 12 residues. Unmatched junction bases numbered 0, after V lost 1 base and J lost 3 bases. The germline V gene has CDR1 EGSNGY and CDR2 YDSYNSKV. CDR3 amino acids: CATWDGYYKKLF. The CDR3 nucleotides are TGTGCCACCTGGGACGGTTATTATAAGAAACTCTTT.

This clone occurred a few times. This sequence joins TRGV9 and TRGJ1 or TRGJ2. The CDR3 extends over 12 amino acids. Trimming at V came to 2 bases and at J to 2 bases, leaving 0 bases not matched to a gene. Germline V lookup: CDR1 GITISATS, CDR2 ISYDGTV (reference sequence). This CDR3 reads CALWEDYYKKLF. The CDR3 bases are TGTGCCTTGTGGGAGGATTATTATAAGAAACTCTTT.

This clone was recorded a few times. The chain is built from TRGV8 and TRGJP1. With V trimmed by 6 bases and J by 3 bases, 1 base remained unmatched. Germline CDR1 is VENAVY and CDR2 is YDSYNSRV. The CDR3 extends over 12 amino acids. The CDR3: CATWPTGWFKIF. CDR3 DNA sequence: TGTGCCACCTGGCCCACTGGTTGGTTCAAGATATTT.

By proportion, this clone is medium-sized. V usage is TRGV5 and J usage is TRGJ1 or TRGJ2. J lost 1 base, V lost 0 bases, and 3 bases had no gene match. Germline-derived CDR1 and CDR2 are VINAFY and YDVSNSKD. CDR3 length equals 14 residues. In nucleotides, the CDR3 is TGTGCCACCTGGGACAGGCTAAATTATTATAAGAAACTCTTT. It codes for CATWDRLNYYKKLF.

Sample share makes this clone medium-sized. V and J are TRGV5 and TRGJ1 or TRGJ2. Germline CDR1 and CDR2: VINAFY and YDVSNSKD. This CDR3 contains 13 residues. With V trimmed by 0 bases and J by 7 bases, 6 bases remained unmatched. Written as DNA, the CDR3 is TGTGCCACCTGGGACAGGCACAAATATAAGAAACTCTTT. It is translated as CATWDRHKYKKLF.

By frequency in the sample, this clone is medium-sized (0.01 to 0.1%). The rearrangement joins TRGV8 to TRGJP1. CDR3 length equals 13 residues. Trimming took 0 bases from V and 8 from J; bases not matched to a gene: 3. Looked up from germline, CDR1 is VENAVY and CDR2 is YDSYNSRV. CDR3: CATWDRQGWFKIF. The CDR3 nucleotides read TGTGCCACCTGGGATAGGCAAGGTTGGTTCAAGATATTT.

The V gene was left uncalled, and the J gene is TRGJP. This CDR3 comprises 17 residues. CDR3 sequence (DNA): TGTGCCACCTGGGACCGCTCTAAAGAGTTGGGCAAAAAAATCAAGGTATTT. Amino acid sequence: CATWDRSKELGKKIKVF.

As concerns this clone: TCRdb's listed protein matches a much larger clone and diverges from this DNA's translation at residue 8, likely through a read error; the protein shown comes from the DNA. The chain links TRGV8 to TRGJP1. There are 13 residues in the CDR3. The germline CDR1 and CDR2 sequences are VENAVY and YDSYNSRV. The CDR3 loop is CATWDTTCWFKIF. The CDR3, as DNA: TGTGCCACCTGGGATACCACTTGTTGGTTCAAGATATTT.

This clone is deemed large. The sample has other DNA sequences that encode this CDR3 too. V is TRGV8 and J is TRGJ1 or TRGJ2. Germline V lookup: CDR1 VENAVY, CDR2 YDSYNSRV. The V and J ends lost 3 bases and 0 bases, in that order; junction bases with no gene match: 2. This CDR3 has 13 residues. CDR3 region: CATWDLNYYKKLF. In nucleotides, the CDR3 is TGTGCCACCTGGGATTTGAATTATTATAAGAAACTCTTT.

This clone was counted a few times. Since a much larger clone is just one base distant, this may be a read error. V usage is TRGV8 and J usage is TRGJP1. The germline V gene encodes CDR1 VENAVY and CDR2 YDSYNSRV. CDR3 length: 12 residues. In nucleotides, the CDR3 is TGTGCCACCTGGGATAGAGGTTGGTTAAAGATATTT. Translating it yields CATWDRGWLKIF.

Notes on this clone: A read error may be the cause here, since a much bigger clone is one base away. Distinct nucleotide sequences in the sample also encode this CDR3. The chain links TRGV4 to TRGJ1 or TRGJ2. The CDR3 is 12 amino acids. Germline V CDR1 and CDR2: EGSTGY, YDSYTSSV. V trimming: 4 bases; J trimming: 1 base; junction bases outside the gene matches: 1. The CDR3 loop is CATWENYYKKLF. The CDR3 DNA reads TGTGCCACCTGGGAAAATTATTATAAGAAACTCTTT.

This clone was found a few times. This may stem from a read error, because a much larger clone lies one nucleotide away. The rearrangement links TRGV3 to TRGJ1 or TRGJ2. V trimming: 2 bases; J trimming: 8 bases; junction bases outside the gene matches: 0. The CDR3 totals 10 residues. Germline V CDR1 and CDR2: VTNTFY, YDVSTARD (reference sequence). The CDR3 DNA sequence: TGTGCCACCTGGGACAATAAGAAACTCTTT. Its translation is CATWDNKKLF.

This chain joins TRGV8 and TRGJP1. Germline V CDR1 and CDR2: VENAVY, YDSYNSRV. The CDR3 spans 14 residues. The V segment lost 2 bases and the J segment 4 bases; nucleotides outside the gene matches: 4. CDR3 protein: CATWDIITGWFKIF. The CDR3 coding sequence is TGTGCCACCTGGGATATAATCACTGGTTGGTTCAAGATATTT.

By share, this clone counts as hyperexpanded. This specimen includes other DNA sequences encoding the same CDR3. The chain couples TRGV10 to TRGJP1. TRGV10 qualifies as an ORF whose function is uncertain. V lost 8 bases to trimming and J lost 0 bases; unmatched junction nucleotides: 4. This CDR3 spans 14 amino acids. CDR3 DNA: TGTGCTGCGTGGGATTATACCACTGGTTGGTTCAAGATATTT. It translates to CAAWDYTTGWFKIF.

This clone is medium-sized (0.01 to 0.1%) in the sample. The chain employs TRGV4 and TRGJP. The CDR3 is made up of 13 amino acids. Germline CDR1 reads EGSTGY; CDR2 reads YDSYTSSV. The J segment lost 9 bases and the V segment lost 4 bases, leaving 0 bases of the junction unmatched. CDR3 nucleotides: TGTGCCACCTGGGAGTTGGGCAAAAAAATCAAGGTATTT. It specifies CATWELGKKIKVF.

This clone ranks as large. The rearrangement uses TRGV3 and TRGJ1 or TRGJ2. CDR3 size: 13 residues. Trimming cost V 0 bases and J 3 bases; bases outside gene matches: 2. Germline CDR1 reads VTNTFY; CDR2 reads YDVSTARD (reference sequence). Here the CDR3 reads CATWDRLYYKKLF. In DNA, the CDR3 is TGTGCCACCTGGGACAGGCTTTATTATAAGAAACTCTTT.

This clone was detected a few times. The TCRdb record carries a much larger clone's protein, which differs from this DNA's translation at residue 4; a read error is the likely cause, and the protein listed here is the DNA translation. The chain couples TRGV8 to TRGJP1. The J gene, missing from TCRdb, was assigned here through DNA to germline matching. The CDR3 is 13 amino acids. Germline V gene lookup returns CDR1 VENAVY and CDR2 YDSYNSRV. DNA for the CDR3: TGTGCCACCCGGGATACCACTGGTTGGTTCAAGATATTT. Amino acid sequence: CATRDTTGWFKIF.

This clone rates as medium-sized. The rearrangement uses TRGV5 and TRGJ1 or TRGJ2. CDR3 length equals 10 residues. The germline gives CDR1 VINAFY, CDR2 YDVSNSKD. V gave up 0 bases and J gave up 10 bases; unmatched junction bases: 0. CDR3 region: CATWDRKKLF. The CDR3 DNA reads TGTGCCACCTGGGACAGGAAGAAACTCTTT.

In its sample, this clone ranks as large. This sample includes further DNA sequences coding for the same CDR3. The V and J genes are TRGV10 and TRGJP1. TRGV10 is assigned to the ORF class and has an uncertain function. The CDR3 sequence is 12 residues long. The V and J ends lost 8 bases and 5 bases, in that order; junction bases with no gene match: 3. The CDR3 spells CAAWDTGWFKIF. The CDR3 bases are TGTGCTGCGTGGGATACTGGTTGGTTCAAGATATTT.

This clone was picked up a small number of times. The chain combines TRGV9 with TRGJ1 or TRGJ2. Per germline, CDR1 GITISATS and CDR2 ISYDGTV (reference sequence). The CDR3 runs 11 residues. Germline trimming cut 1 base from V and 6 bases from J; bases unmatched to any gene: 0. In DNA form, the CDR3 reads TGTGCCTTGTGGGAGGTTTATAAGAAACTCTTT. Its translation: CALWEVYKKLF.

Comment on this clone: A much larger clone is a single base away; this may be a read error. The chain links TRGV5 to TRGJP1. TCRdb leaves out the J gene; it was filled in here by matching the DNA to germline. Germline values: CDR1 VINAFY, CDR2 YDVSNSKD. The CDR3 extends over 15 amino acids. Here the CDR3 reads CANWDRLTTGWFKIF. The CDR3 bases are TGTGCCAACTGGGACAGGCTTACCACTGGTTGGTTCAAGATATTT.

There are a few counts of this clone. Other nucleotide sequences from this sample produce the same CDR3. The J gene is TRGJ1 or TRGJ2, the V gene TRGV2. Looked up from germline, CDR1 is EGSNGY and CDR2 is YDSYNSKV. The CDR3 consists of 12 residues. V dropped 0 bases and J dropped 8; count of bases not matched to a gene: 4. The CDR3: CATWDGPHKKLF. CDR3 nucleotide sequence: TGTGCCACCTGGGACGGGCCCCATAAGAAACTCTTT.

This clone is termed large. The chain joins TRGV8 to TRGJ1 or TRGJ2. Losses at the gene ends were 2 bases for V and 11 bases for J; bases not matched to a gene: 3. Germline CDR1 and CDR2: VENAVY and YDSYNSRV. CDR3 length: 10 residues. The CDR3 sequence: CATWDKEKLF. The CDR3 DNA follows: TGTGCCACCTGGGATAAGGAGAAACTCTTT.

This clone was seen only a few times. A much larger clone lies one base from this, so it may be a read error. The chain has TRGV4 and TRGJ1 or TRGJ2. The germline V gene encodes CDR1 EGSTGY and CDR2 YDSYTSSV. CDR3 size: 12 residues. Unmatched junction bases numbered 1, after V lost 0 bases and J lost 5 bases. CDR3 DNA: TGTGCCACCTGGGATGGGCATTATAAGAAACTCTTT. It is translated as CATWDGHYKKLF.

V gene TRGV10 combines with J gene TRGJ1 or TRGJ2. TCRdb supplies no J gene; here it was assigned by aligning the nucleotide sequence to germline. TRGV10 is reported as an ORF; its role is uncertain. V trimming: 8 bases; J trimming: 4 bases; junction bases outside the gene matches: 9. The CDR3 is 13 amino acids. CDR3 loop: CAAWDLKYYKKLF. The DNA of the CDR3 is TGTGCTGCGTGGGATTTGAAGTATTATAAGAAACTCTTT.